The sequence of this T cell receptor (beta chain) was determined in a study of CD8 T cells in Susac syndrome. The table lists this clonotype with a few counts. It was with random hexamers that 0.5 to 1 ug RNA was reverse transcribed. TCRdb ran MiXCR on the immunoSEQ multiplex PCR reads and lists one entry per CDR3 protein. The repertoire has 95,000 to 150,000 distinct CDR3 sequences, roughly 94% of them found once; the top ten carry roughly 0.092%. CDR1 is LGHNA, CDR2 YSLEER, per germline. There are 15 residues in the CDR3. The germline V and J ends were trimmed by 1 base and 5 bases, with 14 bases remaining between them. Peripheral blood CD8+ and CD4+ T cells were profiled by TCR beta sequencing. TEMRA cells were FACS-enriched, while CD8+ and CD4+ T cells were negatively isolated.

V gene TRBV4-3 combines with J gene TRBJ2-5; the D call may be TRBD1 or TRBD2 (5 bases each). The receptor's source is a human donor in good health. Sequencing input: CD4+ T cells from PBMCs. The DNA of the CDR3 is TGCGCCAGCAGCCAAGCCGGGACGCCCGATGAGACCCAGTACTTC. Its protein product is CASSQAGTPDETQYF.